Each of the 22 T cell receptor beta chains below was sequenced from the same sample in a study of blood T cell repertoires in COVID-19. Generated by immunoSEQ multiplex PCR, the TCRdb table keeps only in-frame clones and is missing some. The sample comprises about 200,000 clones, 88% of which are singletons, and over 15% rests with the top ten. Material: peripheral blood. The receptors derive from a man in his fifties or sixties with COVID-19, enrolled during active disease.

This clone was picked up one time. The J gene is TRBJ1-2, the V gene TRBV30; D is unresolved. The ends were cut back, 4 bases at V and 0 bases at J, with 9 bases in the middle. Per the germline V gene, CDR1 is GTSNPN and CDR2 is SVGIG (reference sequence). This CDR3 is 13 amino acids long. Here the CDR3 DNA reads TGTGCCTGGACAGCGTCGTCTAACTATGGCTACACCTTC. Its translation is CAWTASSNYGYTF.

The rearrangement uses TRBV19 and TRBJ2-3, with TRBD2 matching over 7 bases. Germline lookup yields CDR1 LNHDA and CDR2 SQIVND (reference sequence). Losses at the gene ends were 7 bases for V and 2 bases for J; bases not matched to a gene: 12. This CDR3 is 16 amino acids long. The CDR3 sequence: CASNPGASGFTDTQYF. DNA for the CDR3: TGTGCCAGTAACCCCGGCGCTAGCGGATTCACAGATACGCAGTATTTT.

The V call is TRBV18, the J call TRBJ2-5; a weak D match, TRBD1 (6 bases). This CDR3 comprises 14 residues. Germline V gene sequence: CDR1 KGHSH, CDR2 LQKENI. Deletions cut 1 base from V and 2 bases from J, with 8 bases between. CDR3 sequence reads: CASSPRTVQETQYF. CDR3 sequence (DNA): TGTGCCAGCTCACCACGGACAGTACAAGAGACCCAGTACTTC. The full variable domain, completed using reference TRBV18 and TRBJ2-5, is NAGVMQNPRHLVRRRGQEARLRCSPMKGHSHVYWYRQLPEEGLKFMVYLQKENIIDESGMPKERFSAEFPKEGPSILRIQQVVRGDSAAYFCASSPRTVQETQYFGPGTRLLVL.

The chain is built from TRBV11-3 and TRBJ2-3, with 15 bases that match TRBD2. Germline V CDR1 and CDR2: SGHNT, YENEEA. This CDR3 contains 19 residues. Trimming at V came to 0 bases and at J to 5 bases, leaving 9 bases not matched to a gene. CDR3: CASSLDTPGLAGGKDTQYF. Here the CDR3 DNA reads TGTGCCAGCAGCTTAGATACGCCCGGACTAGCGGGAGGGAAAGATACGCAGTATTTT. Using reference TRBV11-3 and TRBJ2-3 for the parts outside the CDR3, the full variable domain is EAGVVQSPRYKIIEKKQPVAFWCNPISGHNTLYWYLQNLGQGPELLIRYENEEAVDDSQLPKDRFSAERLKGVDSTLKIQPAELGDSAVYLCASSLDTPGLAGGKDTQYFGPGTRLTVL.

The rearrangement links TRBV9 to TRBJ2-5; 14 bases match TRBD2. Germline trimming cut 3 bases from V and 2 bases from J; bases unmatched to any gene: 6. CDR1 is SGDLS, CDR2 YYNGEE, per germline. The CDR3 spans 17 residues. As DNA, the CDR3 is TGTGCCAGCAGCGCACTGGGGACTAGCGGGGGACAAGAGACCCAGTACTTC. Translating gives CASSALGTSGGQETQYF.

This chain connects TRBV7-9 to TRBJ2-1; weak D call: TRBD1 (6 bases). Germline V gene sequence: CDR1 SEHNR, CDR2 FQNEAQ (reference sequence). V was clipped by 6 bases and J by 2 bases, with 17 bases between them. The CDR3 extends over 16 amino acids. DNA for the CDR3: TGTGCCAGCAGTTTCCGGGACACAGGGCCCTACAATGAGCAGTTCTTC. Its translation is CASSFRDTGPYNEQFF.

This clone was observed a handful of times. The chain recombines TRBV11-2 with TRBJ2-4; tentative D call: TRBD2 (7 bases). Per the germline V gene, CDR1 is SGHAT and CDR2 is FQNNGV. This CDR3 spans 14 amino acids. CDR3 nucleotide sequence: TGTGTAAGGGGGGGGCCTATAGCCAAAAACATTCAGTACTTC. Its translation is CVRGGPIAKNIQYF.

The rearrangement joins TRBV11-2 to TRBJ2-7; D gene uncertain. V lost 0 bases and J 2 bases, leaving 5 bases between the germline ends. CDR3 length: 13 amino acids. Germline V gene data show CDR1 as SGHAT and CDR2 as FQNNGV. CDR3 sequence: CASSLDLTYEQYF. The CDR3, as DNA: TGTGCCAGCAGCTTAGACTTAACCTACGAGCAGTACTTC. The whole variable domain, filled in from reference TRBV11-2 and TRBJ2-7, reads EAGVAQSPRYKIIEKRQSVAFWCNPISGHATLYWYQQILGQGPKLLIQFQNNGVVDDSQLPKDRFSAERLKGVDSTLKIQPAKLEDSAVYLCASSLDLTYEQYFGPGTRLTVT.

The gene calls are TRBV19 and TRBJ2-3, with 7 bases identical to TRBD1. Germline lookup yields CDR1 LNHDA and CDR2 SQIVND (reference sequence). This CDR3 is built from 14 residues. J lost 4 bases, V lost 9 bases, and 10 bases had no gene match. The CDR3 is CASSTGWIADTQYF. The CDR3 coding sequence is TGTGCCAGCTCGACAGGGTGGATCGCAGATACGCAGTATTTT.

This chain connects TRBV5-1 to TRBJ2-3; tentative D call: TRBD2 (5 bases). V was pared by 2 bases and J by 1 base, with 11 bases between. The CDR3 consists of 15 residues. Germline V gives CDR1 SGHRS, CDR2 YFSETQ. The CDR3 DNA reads TGCGCCAGCAGCTTTGGTAGCGCCGGCACAGATACGCAGTATTTT. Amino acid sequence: CASSFGSAGTDTQYF.

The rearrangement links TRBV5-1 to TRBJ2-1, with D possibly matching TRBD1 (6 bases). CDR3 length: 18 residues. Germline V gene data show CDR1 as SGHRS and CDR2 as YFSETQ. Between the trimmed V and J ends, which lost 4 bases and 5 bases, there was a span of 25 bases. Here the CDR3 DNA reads TGCGCCAGCAGCCCTCTCGTGACAGGTGGGAAGGAAAACAATGAGCAGTTCTTC. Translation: CASSPLVTGGKENNEQFF.

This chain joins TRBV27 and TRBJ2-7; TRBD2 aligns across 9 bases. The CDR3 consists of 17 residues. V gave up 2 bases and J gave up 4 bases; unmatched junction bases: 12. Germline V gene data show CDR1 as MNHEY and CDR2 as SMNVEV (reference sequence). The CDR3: CASSLRGTSSHSYEQYF. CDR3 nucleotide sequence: TGTGCCAGCAGTTTACGAGGGACTAGCTCTCATAGTTACGAGCAGTACTTC.

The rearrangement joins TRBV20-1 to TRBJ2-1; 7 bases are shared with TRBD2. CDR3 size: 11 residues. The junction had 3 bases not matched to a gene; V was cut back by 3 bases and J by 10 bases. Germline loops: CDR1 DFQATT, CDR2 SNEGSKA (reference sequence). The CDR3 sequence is CSASPAGEQFF. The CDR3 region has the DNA TGCAGTGCTAGCCCAGCGGGGGAGCAGTTCTTC.

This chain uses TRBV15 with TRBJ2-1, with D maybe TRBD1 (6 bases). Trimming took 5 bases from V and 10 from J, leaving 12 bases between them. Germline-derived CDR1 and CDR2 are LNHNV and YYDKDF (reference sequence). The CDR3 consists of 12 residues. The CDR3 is CATSLRQAEQFF. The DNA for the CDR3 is TGTGCCACCAGCCTACGACAGGCCGAGCAGTTCTTC. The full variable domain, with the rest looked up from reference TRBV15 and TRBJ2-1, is DAMVIQNPRYQVTQFGKPVTLSCSQTLNHNVMYWYQQKSSQAPKLLFHYYDKDFNNEADTPDNFQSRRPNTSFCFLDIRSPGLGDTAMYLCATSLRQAEQFFGPGTRLTVL.

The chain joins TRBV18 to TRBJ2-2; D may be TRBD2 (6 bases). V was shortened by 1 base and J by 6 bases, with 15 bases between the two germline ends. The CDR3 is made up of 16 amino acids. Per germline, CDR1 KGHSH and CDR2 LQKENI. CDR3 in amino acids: CASSPQEAAGAGELFF. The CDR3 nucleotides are TGTGCCAGCTCACCACAAGAGGCAGCGGGTGCCGGGGAGCTGTTTTTT.

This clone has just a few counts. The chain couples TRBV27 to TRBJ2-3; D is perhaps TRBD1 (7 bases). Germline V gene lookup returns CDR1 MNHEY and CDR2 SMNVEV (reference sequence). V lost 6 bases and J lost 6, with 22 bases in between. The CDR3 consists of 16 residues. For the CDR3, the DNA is TGTGCCAGCAGCTCCATCTGGGGCAGGGGGAGGGATACGCAGTATTTT. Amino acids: CASSSIWGRGRDTQYF.

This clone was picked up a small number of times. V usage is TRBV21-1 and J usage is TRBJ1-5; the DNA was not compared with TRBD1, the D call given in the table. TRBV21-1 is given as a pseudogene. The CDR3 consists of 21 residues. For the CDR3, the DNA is TGTGCCAGCAGCAAAGGTGGCCCCGGGACAGGGGATGCCTGCCACCGCCAGCCCCAGCATTTT. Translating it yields CASSKGGPGTGDACHRQPQHF.

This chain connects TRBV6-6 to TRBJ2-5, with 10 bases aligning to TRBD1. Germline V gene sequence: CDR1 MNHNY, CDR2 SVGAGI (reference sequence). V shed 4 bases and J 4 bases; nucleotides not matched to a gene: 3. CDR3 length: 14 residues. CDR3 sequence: CASSSRTGGETQYF. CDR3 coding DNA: TGTGCCAGCAGTTCCCGGACAGGGGGAGAGACCCAGTACTTC.

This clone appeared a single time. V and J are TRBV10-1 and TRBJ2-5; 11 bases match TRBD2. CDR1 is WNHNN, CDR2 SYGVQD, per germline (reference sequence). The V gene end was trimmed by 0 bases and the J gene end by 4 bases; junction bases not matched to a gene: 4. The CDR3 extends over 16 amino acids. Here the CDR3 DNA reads TGCGCCAGCAGTGAGTCAAATAGCGGGAGGGGAGAGACCCAGTACTTC. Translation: CASSESNSGRGETQYF.

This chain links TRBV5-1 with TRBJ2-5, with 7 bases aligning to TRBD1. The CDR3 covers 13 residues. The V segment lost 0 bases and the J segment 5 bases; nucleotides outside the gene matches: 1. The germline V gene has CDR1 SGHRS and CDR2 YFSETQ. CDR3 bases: TGCGCCAGCAGCTTGGAACAGGGGGAGACCCAGTACTTC. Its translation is CASSLEQGETQYF.

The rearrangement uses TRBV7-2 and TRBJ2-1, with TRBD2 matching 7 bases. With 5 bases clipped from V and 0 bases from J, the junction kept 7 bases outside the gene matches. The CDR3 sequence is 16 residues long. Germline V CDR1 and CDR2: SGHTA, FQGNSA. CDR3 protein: CASSLLGGSSYNEQFF. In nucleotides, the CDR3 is TGTGCCAGCAGCCTCCTCGGGGGGAGCTCCTACAATGAGCAGTTCTTC. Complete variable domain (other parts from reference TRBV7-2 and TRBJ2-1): GAGVSQSPSNKVTEKGKDVELRCDPISGHTALYWYRQSLGQGLEFLIYFQGNSAPDKSGLPSDRFSAERTGGSVSTLTIQRTQQEDSAVYLCASSLLGGSSYNEQFFGPGTRLTVL.

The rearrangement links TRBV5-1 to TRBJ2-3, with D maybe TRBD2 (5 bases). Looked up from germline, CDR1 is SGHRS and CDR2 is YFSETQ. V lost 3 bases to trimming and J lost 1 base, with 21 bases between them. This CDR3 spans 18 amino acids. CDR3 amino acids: CASSYRSRAAPGTDTQYF. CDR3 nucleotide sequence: TGCGCCAGCAGCTACCGCAGCCGAGCGGCCCCCGGCACAGATACGCAGTATTTT.